These 26 T cell receptor beta chains share one sample of origin, sequenced in a study of shared clonotypes between healthy human individuals. Profiling relied on immunoSEQ multiplex PCR, and the TCRdb table lists in-frame clones only, not all of them. The data show about 680,000 clones, with about 90% seen just once and 24% held by the top ten. It was CD45RO-negative cells, positively selected for CCR7, that made up naive CD8 cells, with terminally differentiated effector memory CD45RA+ cells excluded. The sample comprised naive CD8+ T cells sorted from blood. The source is a man aged 25 to 40 in good health.

V and J are TRBV2 and TRBJ2-1; 12 nucleotides agree with TRBD2. Trimming cost V 4 bases and J 7 bases; bases outside gene matches: 5. Germline CDR1 reads SNHLY; CDR2 reads FYNNEI. CDR3 length: 15 residues. As DNA, the CDR3 is TGTGCCAGCAGTGTACCTAGCGGGAGGGAAAATGAGCAGTTCTTC. Translated, it gives CASSVPSGRENEQFF.

CDR3 region: CASSMAGIPYEQYF. CDR3 DNA: TGTGCCAGTAGTATGGCGGGAATCCCTTACGAGCAGTACTTC. The chain recombines TRBV19 with TRBJ2-7, with D possibly matching TRBD2 (6 bases). CDR1 is LNHDA, CDR2 SQIVND, per germline (reference sequence). CDR3 length: 14 residues. Trimming shortened V by 3 bases and J by 4 bases, and 13 bases separated the two germline ends.

This chain connects TRBV13 to TRBJ2-1, with 12 bases lining up with TRBD2. V lost 3 bases to trimming and J lost 0 bases; unmatched junction nucleotides: 12. This CDR3 has 20 amino acids. Per the germline V gene, CDR1 is PRHDT and CDR2 is FYEKMQ (reference sequence). The CDR3 loop reads CASSLPLGLAGTNSYNEQFF. The DNA of the CDR3 is TGTGCCAGCAGCTTGCCCCTCGGACTAGCGGGAACAAACTCCTACAATGAGCAGTTCTTC.

This chain connects TRBV19 to TRBJ2-7, with TRBD2 as a possible D gene (5 bases). CDR1 is LNHDA and CDR2 is SQIVND in the germline V gene (reference sequence). V was pared by 6 bases and J by 0 bases, with 12 bases between. The CDR3 extends over 14 amino acids. CDR3 region: CASRRTPSSYEQYF. The CDR3 bases are TGTGCCAGTAGGAGGACTCCAAGCTCCTACGAGCAGTACTTC.

Only a few counts were recorded for this clone. This chain connects TRBV27 to TRBJ2-2, with 8 bases aligning to TRBD2. CDR1 MNHEY and CDR2 SMNVEV come from the germline V gene (reference sequence). V trimming: 3 bases; J trimming: 5 bases; junction bases outside the gene matches: 2. There are 14 residues in the CDR3. CDR3 in amino acids: CASSFGGRTGELFF. The DNA for the CDR3 is TGTGCCAGCAGTTTCGGCGGGAGGACCGGGGAGCTGTTTTTT.

This clone appeared a single time. The genes are TRBV4-3 and TRBJ2-7; 7 nucleotides agree with TRBD2. Germline trimming cut 0 bases from V and 6 bases from J; bases unmatched to any gene: 8. This CDR3 has 15 residues. In germline, CDR1 is LGHNA, CDR2 YSLEER. CDR3 in amino acids: CASSQEFAGDFEQYF. In DNA, the CDR3 is TGCGCCAGCAGCCAAGAATTTGCGGGAGACTTCGAGCAGTACTTC.

The chain joins TRBV7-9 to TRBJ2-4, with D maybe TRBD2 (5 bases). The CDR3 covers 13 residues. CDR1 is SEHNR and CDR2 is FQNEAQ in the germline V gene (reference sequence). Trimming removed 1 base from V and 9 bases from J, with 10 bases in between. The CDR3 spells CASSLEDGIIQYF. In DNA, the CDR3 is TGTGCCAGCAGCTTAGAAGACGGGATCATTCAGTACTTC.

The gene calls are TRBV2 and TRBJ2-3; TRBD1 might be the D (5 bases). The CDR3 covers 13 residues. CDR1 and CDR2 (germline): SNHLY, FYNNEI. V was trimmed by 6 bases and J by 2 bases, leaving 9 bases between them. CDR3 nucleotide sequence: TGTGCCAGCAGGGACACCCTCACAGATACGCAGTATTTT. Residues: CASRDTLTDTQYF.

The V and J genes are TRBV5-5 and TRBJ2-2; TRBD1 is a possible D gene (5 bases). The CDR3 runs to 18 residues. Trimming removed 4 bases at V and 3 bases at J, with 22 bases between. Germline V CDR1 and CDR2: SGHKS, YYEKEE (reference sequence). CDR3 sequence: CASSGGLGVGVYTGELFF. The CDR3 bases are TGTGCCAGCAGCGGCGGTCTAGGGGTAGGGGTTTACACCGGGGAGCTGTTTTTT.

The chain couples TRBV5-6 to TRBJ1-2, with TRBD1 as a possible D gene (5 bases). The germline V gene encodes CDR1 SGHDT and CDR2 YYEEEE. Deletions cut 0 bases from V and 6 bases from J, with 18 bases between. CDR3 length equals 16 residues. The CDR3 region has the DNA TGTGCCAGCAGCTTGGACAGGATCGTGGTCCAAGATGGCTACACCTTC. Translated, it gives CASSLDRIVVQDGYTF.

The V and J genes are TRBV6-1 and TRBJ2-1, with 8 bases matching TRBD2. The CDR3 extends over 15 amino acids. V shed 7 bases and J 2 bases; nucleotides not matched to a gene: 7. Germline CDR1 reads MNHNS; CDR2 reads SASEGT. The CDR3 spells CASIMGREAYNEQFF. The CDR3, as DNA: TGTGCCAGCATTATGGGGCGGGAGGCCTACAATGAGCAGTTCTTC.

The chain combines TRBV4-3 with TRBJ2-1; no clear D gene. The CDR3 covers 18 residues. Germline V CDR1 and CDR2: LGHNA, YSLEER. V was trimmed by 0 bases and J by 3 bases, leaving 18 bases between them. The CDR3 region is CASSQDSALKQYYNEQFF. The DNA of the CDR3 is TGCGCCAGCAGCCAAGACTCCGCCCTGAAACAATACTACAATGAGCAGTTCTTC.

This chain joins TRBV27 and TRBJ1-1; possible D gene TRBD1, 5 bases. Trimming pared 6 bases from V and 11 bases from J, leaving 16 bases between. The germline CDR1 and CDR2 sequences are MNHEY and SMNVEV (reference sequence). This CDR3 is 12 amino acids long. The CDR3 DNA is TGTGCCAGCAGCTCTCCAGGGCGGGGGGCTTTCTTT. Translating gives CASSSPGRGAFF.

V usage is TRBV4-1 and J usage is TRBJ2-7; D gene ambiguous. The CDR3 extends over 14 amino acids. The ends were cut back, 3 bases at V and 0 bases at J, with 9 bases in the middle. CDR1 and CDR2 (germline): MGHRA, YSYEKL. The CDR3 nucleotides are TGCGCCAGCAGCCAGTTAATGGGCTCCTACGAGCAGTACTTC. As protein: CASSQLMGSYEQYF.

The chain recombines TRBV27 with TRBJ2-7, with D unclear. The CDR3 totals 16 residues. CDR1 and CDR2 (germline): MNHEY, SMNVEV (reference sequence). V lost 6 bases, J lost 3 bases, and 21 bases lay in between. CDR3 sequence reads: CASSHVAGLLLYEQYF. CDR3 sequence (DNA): TGTGCCAGCAGCCACGTTGCAGGCCTTCTCCTCTACGAGCAGTACTTC.

This chain connects TRBV28 to TRBJ2-7; D gene ambiguous. The V end lost 2 bases, the J end lost 3 bases, and 11 bases lay between the germline ends. Germline loops: CDR1 MDHEN, CDR2 SYDVKM. The CDR3 spans 14 residues. Written as DNA, the CDR3 is TGTGCCAGCAGTTTAAAGGGAAACAGCTACGAGCAGTACTTC. Amino acids: CASSLKGNSYEQYF.

The chain links TRBV5-4 to TRBJ2-2; D remains unclear. From germline, CDR1 is SGHNT and CDR2 YYREEE (reference sequence). This CDR3 comprises 13 residues. The V and J ends lost 6 bases and 1 base respectively, with 7 bases between them. The CDR3 DNA follows: TGTGCCAGCACCTACGAGAACACCGGGGAGCTGTTTTTT. Amino acids: CASTYENTGELFF.

This clone was seen at least ten times. The rearrangement uses TRBV29-1 and TRBJ2-5, with 11 bases lining up with TRBD1. The CDR3 runs 15 residues. The J segment lost 4 bases and the V segment lost 2 bases, leaving 6 bases of the junction unmatched. CDR1 is SQVTM and CDR2 is ANQGSEA in the germline V gene. The CDR3 here is CSVEMDRGRTETQYF. In nucleotides, the CDR3 is TGCAGCGTTGAAATGGACAGGGGGCGCACAGAGACCCAGTACTTC.

This chain uses TRBV7-9 with TRBJ2-7, with D perhaps matching TRBD2 (5 bases). Germline assignment: CDR1 SEHNR and CDR2 FQNEAQ (reference sequence). The CDR3 runs 12 residues. The ends were cut back, 2 bases at V and 5 bases at J, with 7 bases in the middle. CDR3 amino acids: CASSLPRDEQYF. DNA for the CDR3: TGTGCCAGCAGCTTACCGAGGGACGAGCAGTACTTC.

The rearrangement links TRBV6-6 to TRBJ2-1, with D unresolved. The CDR3 has 11 amino acids. Trimming took 2 bases from V and 9 from J, leaving 5 bases between them. Germline assignment: CDR1 MNHNY and CDR2 SVGAGI (reference sequence). The CDR3: CASSYGPEQFF. The CDR3, as DNA: TGTGCCAGCAGTTACGGTCCTGAGCAGTTCTTC.

J is TRBJ2-7 and V is TRBV7-2, with D hard to call. Germline-derived CDR1 and CDR2 are SGHTA and FQGNSA. The CDR3 covers 14 residues. The ends were cut back, 6 bases at V and 0 bases at J, with 12 bases in the middle. CDR3 region: CASRPTASSYEQYF. The CDR3 DNA is TGTGCCAGCAGACCAACAGCGAGCTCCTACGAGCAGTACTTC.

The rearrangement joins TRBV9 to TRBJ1-2; tentative D call: TRBD1 (6 bases). Trimming stripped 9 bases from V and 8 bases from J, with 17 bases between. Germline V gene data show CDR1 as SGDLS and CDR2 as YYNGEE. CDR3 length: 12 amino acids. The DNA for the CDR3 is TGTGCCACCGAAAAACCCGGGGGCGGCTACACCTTC. The encoded protein is CATEKPGGGYTF.

This clone appeared once. This chain uses TRBV11-2 with TRBJ2-7; D not resolved. Germline CDR1 reads SGHAT; CDR2 reads FQNNGV. Trimming took off 5 bases at V and 3 bases at J, with 20 bases between the two ends. CDR3 length: 16 amino acids. CDR3 bases: TGTGCCAGCAGCCCAGAGGCCATACTTCCCTTCTACGAGCAGTACTTC. It encodes CASSPEAILPFYEQYF.

This clone was counted ten times or more. The chain links TRBV4-1 to TRBJ2-3; D ambiguous. Germline lookup yields CDR1 MGHRA and CDR2 YSYEKL. The CDR3 contains 13 residues. The V end was cut by 5 bases, the J end by 1 base, with 7 bases between. The CDR3 loop reads CASSGPGTDTQYF. CDR3 bases: TGCGCCAGCAGCGGGCCTGGCACAGATACGCAGTATTTT.

The V gene is TRBV6-5, the J gene TRBJ1-1; 7 nucleotides line up with TRBD1. The CDR3 has 14 amino acids. V was pared by 4 bases and J by 2 bases, with 4 bases of the junction left unmatched. The germline CDR1 and CDR2 sequences are MNHEY and SVGAGI. The CDR3 sequence is CASSSAGGNTEAFF. CDR3 nucleotide sequence: TGTGCCAGCAGTTCGGCAGGGGGAAACACTGAAGCTTTCTTT.

This CDR3 reads CASSQTGMNTEAFF. CDR3 bases: TGCGCCAGCAGCCAGACAGGGATGAACACTGAAGCTTTCTTT. The chain employs TRBV4-1 and TRBJ1-1, with 7 bases identical to TRBD1. V gave up 3 bases and J gave up 0 bases; unmatched junction bases: 1. Germline V gene sequence: CDR1 MGHRA, CDR2 YSYEKL. The CDR3 loop spans 14 amino acids.